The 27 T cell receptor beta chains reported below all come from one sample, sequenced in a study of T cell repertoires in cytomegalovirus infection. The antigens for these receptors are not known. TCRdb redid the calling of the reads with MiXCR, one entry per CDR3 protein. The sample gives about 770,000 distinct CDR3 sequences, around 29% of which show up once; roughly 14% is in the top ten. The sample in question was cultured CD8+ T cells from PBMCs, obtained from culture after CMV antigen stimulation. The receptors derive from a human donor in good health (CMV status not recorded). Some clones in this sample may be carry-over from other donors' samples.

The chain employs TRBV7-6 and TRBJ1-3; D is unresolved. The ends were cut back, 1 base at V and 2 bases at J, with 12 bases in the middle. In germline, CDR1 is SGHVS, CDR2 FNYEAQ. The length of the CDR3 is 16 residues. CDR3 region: CASSLVGSAAGNTIYF. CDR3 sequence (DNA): TGTGCCAGCAGCTTAGTAGGCAGCGCGGCTGGAAACACCATATATTTT.

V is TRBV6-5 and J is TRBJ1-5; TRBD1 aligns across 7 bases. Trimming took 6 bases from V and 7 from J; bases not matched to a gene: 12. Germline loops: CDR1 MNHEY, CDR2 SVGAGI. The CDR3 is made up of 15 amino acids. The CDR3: CASSLTGERGQPQHF. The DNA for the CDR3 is TGTGCCAGCAGCCTAACAGGGGAAAGAGGGCAGCCCCAGCATTTT.

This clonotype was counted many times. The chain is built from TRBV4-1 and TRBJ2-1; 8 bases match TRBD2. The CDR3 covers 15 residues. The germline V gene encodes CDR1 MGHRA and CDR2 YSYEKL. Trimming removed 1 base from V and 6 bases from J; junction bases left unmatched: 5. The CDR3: CASSQGGLVSNEQFF. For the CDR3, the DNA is TGCGCCAGCAGCCAAGGGGGACTAGTGAGCAATGAGCAGTTCTTC.

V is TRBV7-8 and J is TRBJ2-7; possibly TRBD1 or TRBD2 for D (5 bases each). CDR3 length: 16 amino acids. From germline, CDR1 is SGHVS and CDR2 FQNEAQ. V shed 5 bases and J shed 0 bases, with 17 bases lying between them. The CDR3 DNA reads TGTGCCAGCAGCCCCCAGGGACGGATAAGCTCCTACGAGCAGTACTTC. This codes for CASSPQGRISSYEQYF.

In DNA form, the CDR3 reads TGTGCCAGCAGCTCGGACAGGGAGGAGGGAGATACGCAGTATTTT. Amino acid sequence: CASSSDREEGDTQYF. The rearrangement joins TRBV12-3 or TRBV12-4 to TRBJ2-3; 8 positions match TRBD1. V was pared by 6 bases and J by 5 bases, with 10 bases of the junction left unmatched. This CDR3 has 15 amino acids.

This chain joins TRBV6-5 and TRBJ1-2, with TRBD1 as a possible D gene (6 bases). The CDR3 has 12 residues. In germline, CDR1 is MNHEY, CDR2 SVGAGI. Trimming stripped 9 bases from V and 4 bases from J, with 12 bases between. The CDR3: CASRDITYGYTF. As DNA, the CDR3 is TGTGCCAGTAGGGACATCACCTATGGCTACACCTTC.

The CDR3 is CASSNGQATNYGYTF. DNA for the CDR3: TGTGCCAGTAGTAACGGACAGGCGACTAACTATGGCTACACCTTC. This rearrangement joins TRBV19 to TRBJ1-2; TRBD1 matches 7 bases. The J segment lost 0 bases and the V segment lost 4 bases, leaving 5 bases of the junction unmatched. The CDR3 has 15 amino acids. Germline V gene sequence: CDR1 LNHDA, CDR2 SQIVND (reference sequence).

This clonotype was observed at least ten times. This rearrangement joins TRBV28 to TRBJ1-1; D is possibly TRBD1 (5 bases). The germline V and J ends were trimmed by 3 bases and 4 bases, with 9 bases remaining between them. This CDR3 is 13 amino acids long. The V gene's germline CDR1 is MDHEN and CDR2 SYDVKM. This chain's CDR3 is CASSFPGSTEAFF. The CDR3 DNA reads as TGTGCCAGCAGTTTCCCAGGGAGCACTGAAGCTTTCTTT.

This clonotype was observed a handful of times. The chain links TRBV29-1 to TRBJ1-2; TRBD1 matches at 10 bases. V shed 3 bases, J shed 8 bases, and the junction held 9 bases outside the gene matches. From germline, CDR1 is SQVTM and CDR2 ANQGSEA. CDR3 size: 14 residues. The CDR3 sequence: CSVDRGTGEKGYTF. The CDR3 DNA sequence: TGCAGCGTTGACCGCGGGACAGGGGAAAAGGGCTACACCTTC.

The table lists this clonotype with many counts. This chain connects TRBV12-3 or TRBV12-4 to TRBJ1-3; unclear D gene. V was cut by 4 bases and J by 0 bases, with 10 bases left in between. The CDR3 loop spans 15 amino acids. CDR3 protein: CASSSFGDSGNTIYF. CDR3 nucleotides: TGTGCCAGCAGTTCCTTCGGGGACTCTGGAAACACCATATATTTT.

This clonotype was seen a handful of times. CDR3: CASTWHQEADTQYF. The CDR3 nucleotides read TGTGCCAGTACATGGCATCAAGAGGCAGATACGCAGTATTTT. The chain recombines TRBV19 with TRBJ2-3, with D uncertain. The germline V gene encodes CDR1 LNHDA and CDR2 SQIVND (reference sequence). Between the trimmed V and J ends, which lost 7 bases and 4 bases, there was a span of 15 bases. The CDR3 covers 14 residues. Full variable domain (remainder filled in from reference TRBV19 and TRBJ2-3): DGGITQSPKYLFRKEGQNVTLSCEQNLNHDAMYWYRQDPGQGLRLIYYSQIVNDFQKGDIAEGYSVSREKKESFPLTVTSAQKNPTAFYLCASTWHQEADTQYFGPGTRLTVL.

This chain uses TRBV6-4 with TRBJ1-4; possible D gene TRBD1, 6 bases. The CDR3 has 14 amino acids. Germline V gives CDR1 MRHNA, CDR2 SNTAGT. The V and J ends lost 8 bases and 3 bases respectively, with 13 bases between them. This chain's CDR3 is CASRKRGSNEKLFF. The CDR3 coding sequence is TGTGCCAGCCGAAAGAGGGGGTCTAATGAAAAACTGTTTTTT.

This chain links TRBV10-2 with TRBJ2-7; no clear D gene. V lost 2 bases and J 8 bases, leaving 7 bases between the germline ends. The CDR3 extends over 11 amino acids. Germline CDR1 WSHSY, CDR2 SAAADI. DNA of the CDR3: TGCGCCAGCAGTGAGAAGAGACAGCAGTACTTC. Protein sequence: CASSEKRQQYF.

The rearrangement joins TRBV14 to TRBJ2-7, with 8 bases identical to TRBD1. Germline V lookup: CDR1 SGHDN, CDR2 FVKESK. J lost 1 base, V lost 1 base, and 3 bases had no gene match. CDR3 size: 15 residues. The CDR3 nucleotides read TGTGCCAGCAGCCAAGGATGGACAGGGTCCTACGAGCAGTACTTC. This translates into CASSQGWTGSYEQYF.

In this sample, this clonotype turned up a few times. The CDR3 loop is CASSQPWPGDGYTF. The CDR3 DNA reads TGTGCCAGCTCCCAACCATGGCCTGGCGATGGCTACACCTTC. This sequence joins TRBV6-1 and TRBJ1-2; D remains ambiguous. Germline-derived CDR1 and CDR2 are MNHNS and SASEGT. Trimming removed 8 bases from V and 6 bases from J, with 19 bases in between. CDR3 length: 14 amino acids.

The CDR3 DNA reads as TGTGCCAGCAGCGTCGAGGGACAGGATACAGATACGCAGTATTTT. It yields the protein CASSVEGQDTDTQYF. The chain links TRBV9 to TRBJ2-3; 8 bases agree with TRBD1. The CDR3 consists of 15 residues. The germline gives CDR1 SGDLS, CDR2 YYNGEE. V lost 2 bases to trimming and J lost 3 bases; unmatched junction nucleotides: 5.

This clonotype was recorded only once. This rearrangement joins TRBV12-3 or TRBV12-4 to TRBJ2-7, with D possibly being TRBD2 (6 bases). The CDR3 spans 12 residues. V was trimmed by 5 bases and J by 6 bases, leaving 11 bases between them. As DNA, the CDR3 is TGTGCCAGCAGTCTCCTAGCGTTCGAGCAGTACTTC. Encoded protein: CASSLLAFEQYF.

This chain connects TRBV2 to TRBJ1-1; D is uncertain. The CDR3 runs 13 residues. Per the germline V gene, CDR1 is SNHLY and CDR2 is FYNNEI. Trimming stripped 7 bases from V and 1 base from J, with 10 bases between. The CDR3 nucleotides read TGTGCCAGCATCGAGGTCCGGAACACTGAAGCTTTCTTT. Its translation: CASIEVRNTEAFF.

This CDR3 reads CATSIFRDRMNTEAFF. CDR3 in DNA: TGTGCCACCAGTATTTTCCGGGACAGGATGAACACTGAAGCTTTCTTT. The J gene is TRBJ1-1, the V gene TRBV24-1; 8 nucleotides match TRBD1. J gave up 0 bases and V 6 bases, and 8 bases lay outside the gene matches. Germline V CDR1 and CDR2: KGHDR, SFDVKD. This CDR3 spans 16 amino acids.

This CDR3 is CASSPRGTAYSPLHF. CDR3 nucleotide sequence: TGTGCCAGCTCACCTCGGGGGACAGCCTATTCACCCCTCCACTTT. The V call is TRBV18, the J call TRBJ1-6, with TRBD1 identical over 7 bases. Germline CDR1 is KGHSH and CDR2 is LQKENI. The CDR3 consists of 15 residues. Trimming cost V 3 bases and J 8 bases; bases outside gene matches: 7.

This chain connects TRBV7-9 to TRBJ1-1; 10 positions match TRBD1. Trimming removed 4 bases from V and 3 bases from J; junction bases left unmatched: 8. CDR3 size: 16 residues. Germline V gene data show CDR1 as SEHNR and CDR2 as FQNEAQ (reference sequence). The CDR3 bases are TGTGCCAGCAGCTCCCCTTCCGGGACAGGGGACACTGAAGCTTTCTTT. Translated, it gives CASSSPSGTGDTEAFF.

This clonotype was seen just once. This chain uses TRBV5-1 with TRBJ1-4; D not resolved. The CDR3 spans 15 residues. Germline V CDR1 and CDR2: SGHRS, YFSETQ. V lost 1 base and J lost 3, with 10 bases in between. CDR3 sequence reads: CASSLSASANEKLFF. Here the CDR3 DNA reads TGCGCCAGCAGCTTGAGTGCGTCAGCTAATGAAAAACTGTTTTTT.

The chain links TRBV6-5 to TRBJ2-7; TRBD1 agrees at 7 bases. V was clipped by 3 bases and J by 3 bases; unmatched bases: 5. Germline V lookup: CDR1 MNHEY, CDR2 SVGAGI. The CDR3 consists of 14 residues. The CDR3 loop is CASSYAGTDYEQYF. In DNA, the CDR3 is TGTGCCAGCAGTTATGCTGGGACAGACTACGAGCAGTACTTC.

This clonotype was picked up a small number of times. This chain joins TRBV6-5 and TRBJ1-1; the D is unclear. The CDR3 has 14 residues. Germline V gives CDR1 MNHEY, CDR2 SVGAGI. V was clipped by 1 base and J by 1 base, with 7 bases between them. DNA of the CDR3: TGTGCCAGCAGTTACTACGATTCGAACACTGAAGCTTTCTTT. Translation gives CASSYYDSNTEAFF.

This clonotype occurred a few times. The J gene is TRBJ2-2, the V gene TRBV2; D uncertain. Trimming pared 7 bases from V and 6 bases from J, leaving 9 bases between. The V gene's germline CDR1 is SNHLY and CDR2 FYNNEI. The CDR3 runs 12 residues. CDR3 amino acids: CASIRASGELFF. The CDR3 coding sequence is TGTGCCAGCATTAGGGCCTCCGGGGAGCTGTTTTTT.

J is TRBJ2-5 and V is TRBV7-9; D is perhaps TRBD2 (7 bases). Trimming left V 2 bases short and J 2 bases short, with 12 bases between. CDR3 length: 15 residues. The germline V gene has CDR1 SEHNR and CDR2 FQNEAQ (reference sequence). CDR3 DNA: TGTGCCAGCAGCTTATTCGGGGGGCGACAAGAGACCCAGTACTTC. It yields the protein CASSLFGGRQETQYF.

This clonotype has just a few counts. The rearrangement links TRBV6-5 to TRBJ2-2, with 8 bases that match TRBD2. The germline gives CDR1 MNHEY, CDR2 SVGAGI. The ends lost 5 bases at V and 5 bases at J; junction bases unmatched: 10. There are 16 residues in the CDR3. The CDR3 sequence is CASSADPAGETGELFF. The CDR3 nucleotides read TGTGCCAGCAGTGCCGACCCAGCGGGGGAGACCGGGGAGCTGTTTTTT.